These T cell receptor beta chains were read from a single sample in a study of shared clonotypes between healthy human individuals. The table came from immunoSEQ multiplex PCR; TCRdb's copy has only in-frame clones and leaves some out. This sample carries a few hundred thousand clones, about 80% of them seen once, and the ten largest clones take 9.5% to 15%. Sequencing input: PBMCs. The source is a middle-aged woman in good health. Some clones in this sample may be carry-over from other donors' samples. The CDR3 runs from the conserved cysteine through the conserved F or W. The D gene is left open where the match is weak. Clone size, where shown, is once, few, many, or a class for clones that have expanded.

>TRBJ2-2|TRBV10-3|15|-|many
CAIRGVGQNTGELFF
TGTGCCATCCGTGGGGTAGGACAGAACACCGGGGAGCTGTTTTTT
>TRBJ1-1|TRBV19|17|-|-
CASSIDPEYRMNTEAFF
TGTGCCAGTAGTATAGACCCGGAATACAGAATGAACACTGAAGCTTTCTTT
>TRBJ1-1|TRBV29-1|13|-|few
CSVYEQGNTEAFF
TGCAGCGTTTACGAACAGGGGAACACTGAAGCTTTCTTT
>TRBJ2-2|TRBV10-3|15|TRBD1|-
CAISRQGAPTGELFF
TGTGCCATCAGTCGACAGGGGGCGCCCACCGGGGAGCTGTTTTTT
>TRBJ2-7|TRBV11-2|14|TRBD2|many
CASSLPGTSYEQYF
TGTGCCAGCAGCTTACCCGGGACTAGCTACGAGCAGTACTTC
>TRBJ2-2|TRBV5-1|16|-|-
CASSLALGLNTGELFF
TGCGCCAGCAGCTTGGCCCTTGGACTAAATACCGGGGAGCTGTTTTTT
>TRBJ1-1|TRBV27|11|-|few
CASNRAGVAFF
TGTGCCAGCAACAGGGCGGGGGTAGCTTTCTTT
>TRBJ1-4|TRBV7-6|19|-|-
CASSLETSRNPENWRKLFF
TGTGCCAGCAGCTTAGAAACATCTCGGAATCCAGAGAATTGGCGAAAACTGTTTTTT
>TRBJ2-7|TRBV25-1|13|-|-
CASSDSSTYEQYF
TGTGCCAGCAGTGACTCATCTACCTACGAGCAGTACTTC
>TRBJ1-1|TRBV18|18|TRBD1|-
CASSPPGFAGGVRTEAFF
TGTGCCAGCTCACCACCCGGTTTTGCAGGGGGCGTTCGGACTGAAGCTTTCTTT
>TRBJ2-2|TRBV7-2|13|-|-
CASSPSGPGELFF
TGTGCCAGCAGCCCTAGTGGACCCGGGGAGCTGTTTTTT
>TRBJ1-5|TRBV9|19|TRBD1|-
CASSVSAGTGGAADQPQHF
TGTGCCAGCAGCGTATCAGCCGGAACAGGGGGCGCGGCGGATCAGCCCCAGCATTTT
>TRBJ2-1|TRBV11-2|15|TRBD1|-
CASSEFRDRSNEQFF
TGTGCCAGCAGCGAGTTCCGGGACAGGTCCAATGAGCAGTTCTTC
>TRBJ2-2|TRBV18|13|-|-
CASSPTSTGELFF
TGTGCCAGCTCACCTACTAGCACCGGGGAGCTGTTTTTT
>TRBJ2-5|TRBV25-1|16|TRBD2|-
CASSEYGLAGQETQYF
TGTGCCAGCAGTGAATACGGACTAGCGGGCCAAGAGACCCAGTACTTC
>TRBJ1-4|TRBV18|13|-|-
CASSPEAGEKLFF
TGTGCCAGCTCTCCGGAGGCGGGTGAAAAACTGTTTTTT
>TRBJ2-5|TRBV10-1|15|TRBD1|few
CASSKTGVGQETQYF
TGCGCCAGCAGTAAGACAGGGGTTGGGCAAGAGACCCAGTACTTC
>TRBJ2-1|TRBV7-8|14|TRBD2|-
CASSLGGRGNEQFF
TGTGCCAGCAGCTTAGGAGGGCGGGGGAATGAGCAGTTCTTC
>TRBJ2-3|TRBV5-1|16|-|-
CASSPSGTTSTDTQYF
TGCGCCAGCAGCCCGAGTGGGACAACAAGCACAGATACGCAGTATTTT
>TRBJ2-6|TRBV5-8|16|-|many
CASIQAWGFGANVLTF
TGTGCCAGCATCCAGGCCTGGGGCTTTGGGGCCAACGTCCTGACTTTC
>TRBJ1-6|TRBV28|17|TRBD1|-
CASSFFLPGTGKAPLHF
TGTGCCAGCAGTTTCTTTCTACCGGGGACAGGGAAAGCACCCCTCCACTTT
>TRBJ1-3|TRBV9|13|-|-
CASSGLLGNTIYF
TGTGCCAGCAGCGGTCTCCTTGGAAACACCATATATTTT
>TRBJ2-7|TRBV27|17|-|-
CASSLSRPRSYTYEQYF
TGTGCCAGCAGTTTATCCCGACCTCGGAGTTACACCTACGAGCAGTACTTC
>TRBJ1-1|TRBV7-3|13|TRBD1|many
CASSSHRGTEAFF
TGTGCCAGCAGCTCGCACAGGGGCACTGAAGCTTTCTTT
>TRBJ1-1|TRBV25-1|15|-|-
CASSEGGGRNTEAFF
TGTGCCAGCAGTGAGGGGGGAGGGAGGAACACTGAAGCTTTCTTT
>TRBJ2-7|TRBV10-3|15|TRBD2|many
CAIRGTSGRYYEQYF
TGTGCCATCAGGGGGACTAGCGGGAGGTACTACGAGCAGTACTTC
>TRBJ2-1|TRBV18|15|TRBD1|-
CASSPPPTGTDEQFF
TGTGCCAGCTCACCACCGCCGACAGGGACGGATGAGCAGTTCTTC
>TRBJ1-4|TRBV30|16|-|-
CAWSLPQGVANEKLFF
TGTGCCTGGAGTCTCCCGCAGGGTGTGGCTAATGAAAAACTGTTTTTT
>TRBJ2-1|TRBV11-3|14|-|-
CASSPPDRRNEQFF
TGTGCCAGCAGCCCCCCCGACAGACGTAATGAGCAGTTCTTC
>TRBJ2-1|TRBV5-5|15|TRBD1|-
CASRNPGQGLNEQFF
TGTGCCAGCAGAAATCCAGGACAGGGCTTGAATGAGCAGTTCTTC
>TRBJ2-3|TRBV5-1|14|-|-
CASSTRTGTDTQYF
TGCGCCAGCAGCACCCGGACAGGCACAGATACGCAGTATTTT
>TRBJ1-5|TRBV7-8|15|-|-
CASSLANSGNQPQHF
TGTGCCAGCAGCCTAGCAAACAGTGGCAATCAGCCCCAGCATTTT
>TRBJ2-3|TRBV15|15|-|-
CATSRDGLETDTQYF
TGTGCCACCAGCAGAGATGGTCTAGAGACAGATACGCAGTATTTT
>TRBJ2-2|TRBV27|14|TRBD2|-
CASNLAGAPGELFF
TGTGCCAGCAATCTAGCGGGAGCTCCCGGGGAGCTGTTTTTT
>TRBJ1-1|TRBV28|16|TRBD1|-
CASSLNPGQGAIEAFF
TGTGCCAGCAGTTTAAACCCTGGACAGGGGGCAATTGAGGCTTTCTTT
>TRBJ2-5|TRBV9|14|-|-
CASSLGPSQETQYF
TGTGCCAGCAGCCTGGGACCCTCACAAGAGACCCAGTACTTC
>TRBJ2-6|TRBV5-6|15|TRBD1|-
CASSIRGPGANVLTF
TGTGCCAGCAGCATTAGGGGGCCTGGGGCCAACGTCCTGACTTTC
>TRBJ2-3|TRBV7-6|17|TRBD2|-
CASSLMEREWSGDTQYF
TGTGCCAGCAGCTTAATGGAGCGGGAGTGGTCGGGAGATACGCAGTATTTT
>TRBJ2-5|TRBV19|17|TRBD2|many
CASSPRTSGRRGKTQYF
TGTGCCAGTAGTCCTCGGACTAGCGGGAGGCGCGGGAAGACCCAGTACTTC
>TRBJ1-3|TRBV30|15|TRBD1|-
CAWTADRGLGNTIYF
TGTGCCTGGACGGCGGACAGGGGGCTTGGAAACACCATATATTTT
>TRBJ2-2|TRBV7-2|13|-|-
CASSLPSVAELFF
TGTGCCAGCAGCTTACCCTCCGTCGCGGAGCTGTTTTTT
>TRBJ1-1|TRBV5-1|14|-|-
CASSLVPKNTEAFF
TGCGCCAGCAGCTTGGTTCCGAAGAACACTGAAGCTTTCTTT
>TRBJ2-3|TRBV5-4|14|-|once
CASSLRPLADTQYF
TGTGCCAGCAGCTTGAGGCCGTTGGCAGATACGCAGTATTTT
>TRBJ1-3|TRBV7-8|16|-|-
CASSSPVELARNTIYF
TGTGCCAGCAGCTCCCCAGTGGAGCTTGCGAGAAACACCATATATTTT
>TRBJ1-1|TRBV12-5|13|-|few
CASGLELNTEAFF
TGTGCTAGTGGTCTCGAACTTAACACTGAAGCTTTCTTT